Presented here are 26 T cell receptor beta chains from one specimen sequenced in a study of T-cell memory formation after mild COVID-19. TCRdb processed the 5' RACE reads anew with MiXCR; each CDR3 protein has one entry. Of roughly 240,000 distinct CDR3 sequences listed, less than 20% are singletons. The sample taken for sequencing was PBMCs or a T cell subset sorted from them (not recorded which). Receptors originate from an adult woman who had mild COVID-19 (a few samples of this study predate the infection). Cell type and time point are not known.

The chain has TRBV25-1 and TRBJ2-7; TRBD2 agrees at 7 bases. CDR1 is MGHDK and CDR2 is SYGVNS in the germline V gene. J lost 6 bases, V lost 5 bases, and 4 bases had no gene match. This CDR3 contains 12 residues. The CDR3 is CASSPSGIEQYF. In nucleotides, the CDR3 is TGTGCCAGCAGTCCCAGCGGGATCGAGCAGTACTTC.

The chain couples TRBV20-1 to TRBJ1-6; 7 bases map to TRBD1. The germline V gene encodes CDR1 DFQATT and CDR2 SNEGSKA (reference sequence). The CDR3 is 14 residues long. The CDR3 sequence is CSVTARQGSSPLHF. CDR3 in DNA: TGCAGCGTAACAGCTAGACAGGGTAGTTCACCCCTCCACTTT.

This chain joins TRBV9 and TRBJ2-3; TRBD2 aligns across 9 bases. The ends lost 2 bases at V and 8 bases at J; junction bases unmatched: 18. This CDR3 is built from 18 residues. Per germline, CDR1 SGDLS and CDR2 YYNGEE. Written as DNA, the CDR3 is TGTGCCAGCAGCGTCCGCGGGGGGGCATTGGCCAGTCTAGTTACGCAGTATTTT. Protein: CASSVRGGALASLVTQYF.

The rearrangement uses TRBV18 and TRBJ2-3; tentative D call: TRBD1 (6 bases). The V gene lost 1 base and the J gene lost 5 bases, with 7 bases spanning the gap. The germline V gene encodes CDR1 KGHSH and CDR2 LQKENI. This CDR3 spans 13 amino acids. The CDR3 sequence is CASSPRQEDTQYF. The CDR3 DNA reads TGTGCCAGCTCACCACGACAGGAAGATACGCAGTATTTT.

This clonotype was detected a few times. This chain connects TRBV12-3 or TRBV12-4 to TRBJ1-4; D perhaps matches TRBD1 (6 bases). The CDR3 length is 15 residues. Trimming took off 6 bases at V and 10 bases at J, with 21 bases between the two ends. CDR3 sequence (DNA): TGTGCCAGCAGGGCTCGGGACACCGGGAGTGGAAAACTGTTTTTT. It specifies CASRARDTGSGKLFF.

The CDR3 DNA reads as TGTGCCAGCAGCTTCTTACAGGGGGAAGGAGGCTACACCTTC. Its translation is CASSFLQGEGGYTF. The chain carries TRBV7-2 and TRBJ1-2; 8 bases match TRBD1. CDR3 length equals 14 residues. CDR1 and CDR2 (germline): SGHTA, FQGNSA. The V and J ends lost 3 bases and 8 bases, in that order; junction bases with no gene match: 8.

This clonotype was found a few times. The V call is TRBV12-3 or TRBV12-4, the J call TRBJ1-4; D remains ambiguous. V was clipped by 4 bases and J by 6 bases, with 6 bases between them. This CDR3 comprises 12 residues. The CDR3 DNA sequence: TGTGCCAGCAGTTCCCCTTATGAAAAACTGTTTTTT. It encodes CASSSPYEKLFF.

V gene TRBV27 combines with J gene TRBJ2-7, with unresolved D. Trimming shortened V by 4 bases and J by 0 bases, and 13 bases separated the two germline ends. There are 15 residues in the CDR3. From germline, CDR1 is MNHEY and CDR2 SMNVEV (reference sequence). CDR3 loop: CASSSQGLNSYEQYF. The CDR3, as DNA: TGTGCCAGCAGTTCACAAGGGTTAAACTCCTACGAGCAGTACTTC.

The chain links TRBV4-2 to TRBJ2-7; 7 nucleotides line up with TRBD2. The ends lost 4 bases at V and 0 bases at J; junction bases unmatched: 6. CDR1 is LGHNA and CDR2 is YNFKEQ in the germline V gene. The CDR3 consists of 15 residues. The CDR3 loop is CASSPELALSYEQYF. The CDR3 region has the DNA TGTGCCAGCAGCCCTGAACTAGCGCTCTCCTACGAGCAGTACTTC.

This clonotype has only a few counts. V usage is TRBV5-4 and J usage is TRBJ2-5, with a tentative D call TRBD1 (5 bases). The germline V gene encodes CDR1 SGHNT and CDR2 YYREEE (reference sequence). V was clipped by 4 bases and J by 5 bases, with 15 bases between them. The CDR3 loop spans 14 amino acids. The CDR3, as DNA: TGTGCCAGCAGCCCCTACGAAGGGGCGGAGACCCAGTACTTC. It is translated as CASSPYEGAETQYF.

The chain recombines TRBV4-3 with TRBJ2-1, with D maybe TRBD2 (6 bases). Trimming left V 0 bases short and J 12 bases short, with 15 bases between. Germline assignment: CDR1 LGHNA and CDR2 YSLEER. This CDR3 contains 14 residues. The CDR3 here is CASSQDRALGGQFF. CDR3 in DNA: TGCGCCAGCAGCCAAGATCGAGCTTTGGGGGGGCAGTTCTTC.

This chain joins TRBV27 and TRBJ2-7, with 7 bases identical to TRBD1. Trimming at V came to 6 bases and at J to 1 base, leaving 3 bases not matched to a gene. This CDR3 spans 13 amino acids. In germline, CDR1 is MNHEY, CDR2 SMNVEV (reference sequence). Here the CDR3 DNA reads TGTGCCAGCAGCCGACAGGGTTCCTACGAGCAGTACTTC. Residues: CASSRQGSYEQYF.

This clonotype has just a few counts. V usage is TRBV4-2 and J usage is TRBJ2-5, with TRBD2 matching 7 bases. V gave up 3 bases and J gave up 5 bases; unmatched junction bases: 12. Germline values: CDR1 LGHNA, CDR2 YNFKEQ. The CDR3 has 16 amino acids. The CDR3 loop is CASSQGIGGSQETQYF. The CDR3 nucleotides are TGTGCCAGCAGCCAGGGAATTGGCGGGAGCCAGGAGACCCAGTACTTC.

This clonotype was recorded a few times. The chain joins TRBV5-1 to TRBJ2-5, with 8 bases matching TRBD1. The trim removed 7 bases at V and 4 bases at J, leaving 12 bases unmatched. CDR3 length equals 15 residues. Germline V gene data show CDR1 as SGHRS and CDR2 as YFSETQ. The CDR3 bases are TGCGCCAGCGGGGTTGGACAGGGTTCTGGAGAGACCCAGTACTTC. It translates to CASGVGQGSGETQYF.

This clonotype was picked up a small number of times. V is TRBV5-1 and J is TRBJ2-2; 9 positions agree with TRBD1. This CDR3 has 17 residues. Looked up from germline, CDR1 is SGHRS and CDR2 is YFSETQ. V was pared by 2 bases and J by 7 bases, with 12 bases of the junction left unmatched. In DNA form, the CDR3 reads TGCGCCAGCAGCTTTACCCCGGGACAGGGAGGAGACGGGGAGCTGTTTTTT. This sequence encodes CASSFTPGQGGDGELFF.

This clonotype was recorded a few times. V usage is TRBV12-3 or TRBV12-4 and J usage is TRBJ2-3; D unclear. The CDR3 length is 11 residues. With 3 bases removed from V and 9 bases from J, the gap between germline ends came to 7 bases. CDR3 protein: CASSFTSTQYF. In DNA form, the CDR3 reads TGTGCCAGCAGTTTTACCTCCACGCAGTATTTT.

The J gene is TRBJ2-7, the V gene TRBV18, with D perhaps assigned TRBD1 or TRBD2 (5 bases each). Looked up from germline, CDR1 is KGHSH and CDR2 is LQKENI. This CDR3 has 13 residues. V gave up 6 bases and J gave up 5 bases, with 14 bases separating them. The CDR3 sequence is CASSPNVGDEQYF. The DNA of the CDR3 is TGTGCCAGCTCCCCAAACGTGGGGGACGAGCAGTACTTC.

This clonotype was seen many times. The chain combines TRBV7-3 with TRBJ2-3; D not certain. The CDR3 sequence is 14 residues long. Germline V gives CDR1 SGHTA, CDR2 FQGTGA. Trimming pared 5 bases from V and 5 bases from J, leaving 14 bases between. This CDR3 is CASSPMAHGDTQYF. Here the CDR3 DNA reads TGTGCCAGCAGCCCCATGGCGCACGGAGATACGCAGTATTTT. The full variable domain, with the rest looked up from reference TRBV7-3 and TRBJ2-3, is GAGVSQTPSNKVTEKGKYVELRCDPISGHTALYWYRQSLGQGPEFLIYFQGTGAADDSGLPNDRFFAVRPEGSVSTLKIQRTERGDSAVYLCASSPMAHGDTQYFGPGTRLTVL.

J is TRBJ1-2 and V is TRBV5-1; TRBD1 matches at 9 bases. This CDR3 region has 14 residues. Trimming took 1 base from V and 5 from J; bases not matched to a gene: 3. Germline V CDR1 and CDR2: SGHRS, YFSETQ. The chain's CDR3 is CASSLTGGMYGYTF. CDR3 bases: TGCGCCAGCAGCTTGACAGGGGGCATGTATGGCTACACCTTC.

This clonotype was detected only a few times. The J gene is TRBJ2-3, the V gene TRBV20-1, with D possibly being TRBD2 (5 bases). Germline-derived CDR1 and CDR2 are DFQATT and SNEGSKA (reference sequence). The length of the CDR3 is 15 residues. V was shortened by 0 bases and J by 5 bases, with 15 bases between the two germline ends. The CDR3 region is CSARDPASPLDTQYF. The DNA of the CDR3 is TGCAGTGCTAGAGATCCGGCTAGCCCACTAGATACGCAGTATTTT.

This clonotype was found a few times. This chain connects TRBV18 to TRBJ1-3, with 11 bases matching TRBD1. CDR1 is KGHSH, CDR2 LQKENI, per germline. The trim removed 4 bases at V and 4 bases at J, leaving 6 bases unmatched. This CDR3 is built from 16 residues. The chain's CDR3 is CASSLGQGADGNTIYF. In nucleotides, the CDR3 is TGTGCCAGCTCACTCGGACAGGGGGCGGACGGAAACACCATATATTTT.

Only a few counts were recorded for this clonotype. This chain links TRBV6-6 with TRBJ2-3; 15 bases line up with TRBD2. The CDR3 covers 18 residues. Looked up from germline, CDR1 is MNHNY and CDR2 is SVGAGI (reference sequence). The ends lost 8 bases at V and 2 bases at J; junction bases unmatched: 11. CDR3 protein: CASLPGLAGGGLTDTQYF. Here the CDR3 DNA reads TGTGCCAGCTTACCGGGACTAGCGGGAGGTGGACTCACAGATACGCAGTATTTT.

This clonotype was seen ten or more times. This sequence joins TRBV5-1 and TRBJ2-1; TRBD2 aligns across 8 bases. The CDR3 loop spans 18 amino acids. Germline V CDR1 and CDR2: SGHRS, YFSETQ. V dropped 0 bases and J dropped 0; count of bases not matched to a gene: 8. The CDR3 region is CASSLVHSGTGSYNEQFF. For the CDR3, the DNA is TGCGCCAGCAGCTTGGTCCATAGCGGGACTGGCTCCTACAATGAGCAGTTCTTC. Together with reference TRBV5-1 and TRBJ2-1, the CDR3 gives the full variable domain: KAGVTQTPRYLIKTRGQQVTLSCSPISGHRSVSWYQQTPGQGLQFLFEYFSETQRNKGNFPGRFSGRQFSNSRSEMNVSTLELGDSALYLCASSLVHSGTGSYNEQFFGPGTRLTVL.

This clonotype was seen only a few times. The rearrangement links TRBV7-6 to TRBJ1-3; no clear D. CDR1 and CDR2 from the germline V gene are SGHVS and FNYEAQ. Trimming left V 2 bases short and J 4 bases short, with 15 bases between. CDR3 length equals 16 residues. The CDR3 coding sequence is TGTGCCAGCAGCTTACAGACTCAGGTGGCCGGAAACACCATATATTTT. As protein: CASSLQTQVAGNTIYF.

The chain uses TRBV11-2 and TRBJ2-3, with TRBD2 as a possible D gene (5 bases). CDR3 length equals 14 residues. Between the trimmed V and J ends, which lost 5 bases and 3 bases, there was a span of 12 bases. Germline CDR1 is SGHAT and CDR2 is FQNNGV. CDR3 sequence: CASSPSIATDTQYF. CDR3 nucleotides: TGTGCCAGCAGCCCATCAATAGCGACAGATACGCAGTATTTT.

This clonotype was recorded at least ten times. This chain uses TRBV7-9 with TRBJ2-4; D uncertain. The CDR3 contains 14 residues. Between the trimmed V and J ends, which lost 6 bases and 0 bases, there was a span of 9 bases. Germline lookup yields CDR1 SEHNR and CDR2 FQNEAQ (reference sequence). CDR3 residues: CASSDELAKNIQYF. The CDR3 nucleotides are TGTGCCAGCAGTGACGAGCTAGCCAAAAACATTCAGTACTTC.